What follows describes a single T cell receptor (beta chain). The data originate from a study of T cell changes during pregnancy in multiple sclerosis. This CDR3 is 15 amino acids long. Trimming removed 2 bases from V and 3 bases from J; junction bases left unmatched: 7. CDR1 is SGDLS and CDR2 is YYNGEE in the germline V gene. Some clones are missing from TCRdb's copy, which holds only in-frame ones; the method was immunoSEQ multiplex PCR. The repertoire has 50,000 or so clones, around nine tenths of them found once; the top ten carry about 0.37%. Sample: CD4+ T cells from peripheral blood mononuclear cells, taken before pregnancy. This sequence originates from a female donor with multiple sclerosis, enrolled in a pregnancy study. V is TRBV9 and J is TRBJ2-5, with TRBD2 identical over 7 bases. The CDR3 is CASSVRGGSEETQYF. The CDR3 DNA sequence: TGTGCCAGCAGCGTGAGGGGCGGGAGCGAAGAGACCCAGTACTTC.